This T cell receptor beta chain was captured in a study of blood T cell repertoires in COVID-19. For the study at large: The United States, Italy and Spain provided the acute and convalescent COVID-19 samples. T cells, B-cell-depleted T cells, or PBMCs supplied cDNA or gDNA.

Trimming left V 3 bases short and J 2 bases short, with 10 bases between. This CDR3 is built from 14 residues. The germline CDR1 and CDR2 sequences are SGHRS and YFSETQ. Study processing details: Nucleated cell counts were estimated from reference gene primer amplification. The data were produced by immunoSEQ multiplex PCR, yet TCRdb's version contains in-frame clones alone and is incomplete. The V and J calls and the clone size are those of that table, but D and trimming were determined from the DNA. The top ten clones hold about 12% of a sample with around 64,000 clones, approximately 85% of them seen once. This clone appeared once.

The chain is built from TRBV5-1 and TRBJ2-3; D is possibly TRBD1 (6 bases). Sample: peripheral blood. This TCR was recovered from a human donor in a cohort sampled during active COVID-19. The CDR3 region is CASSWDIDTDTQYF. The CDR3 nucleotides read TGCGCCAGCAGCTGGGACATCGACACAGATACGCAGTATTTT.